This T cell receptor (beta chain) originates from a study of regulatory T cells in long-lasting Graves disease. Relying on iRepertoire HTBI primers and Arm-PCR of CDR3 regions, the team built TCR beta libraries. TCRdb used MiXCR to reprocess the multiplex PCR reads, holding one entry per CDR3 protein. The data contain about 500,000 distinct CDR3 sequences, 16% of them singletons. Findings of the study overall: Since the sample size was small, accuracy may have been reduced.

This CDR3 has 17 residues. With V trimmed by 4 bases and J by 0 bases, 12 bases remained unmatched. Germline CDR1 is SGHRS and CDR2 is YFSETQ. This clonotype was seen many times. Its antigen is not identified. The time point is: newly diagnosed GD, antithyroid drugs for less than 3 months. Construction of the TCR library relied on RNA isolated from PBMCs. This sample was shared with a second study, whose subject was T cells in Graves' hyperthyroidism and ophthalmopathy. That work contributes: Blood shared most expanded thyroid clonotypes above 0.001.

This material consisted of peripheral blood mononuclear cells (PBMCs), taken at new diagnosis, from a patient treated with antithyroid drugs. This chain links TRBV5-1 with TRBJ2-7; 8 bases are shared with TRBD2. The clonotype was recovered from a man in his forties with Graves disease. The CDR3 sequence: CASSRSGLAVSSYEQYF. DNA for the CDR3: TGCGCCAGCAGCCGTTCAGGACTAGCTGTGAGCTCCTACGAGCAGTACTTC.